This is a list of T cell receptor beta chains from one sample in a study of radiotherapy plus CTLA-4 blockade in lung cancer. The protocol was immunoSEQ multiplex PCR, while the TCRdb copy is restricted to in-frame clones and leaves out a portion. The repertoire includes tens of thousands of clones, approximately 70% of them detected once, and 4% sits in the top ten. This specimen was peripheral blood, taken from a patient treated with radiotherapy plus ipilimumab. The receptors derive from a human donor with non-small cell lung cancer who had stable disease on radiotherapy plus ipilimumab. Both conserved end residues are part of each CDR3. D genes are given only for firm matches. Size is stated for part of the rows, as once, few or many counts, or as a class when the clone is expanded.

>TRBV6-1|TRBJ2-1|few|-
CASSDSNEQFF
TGTGCCAGCAGTGACAGCAATGAGCAGTTCTTC
>TRBV5-5|TRBJ2-4|-|-
CASTGQGLAKNIQYF
TGTGCCAGCACTGGCCAGGGCCTAGCCAAAAACATTCAGTACTTC
>TRBV11-1|TRBJ1-1|-|TRBD1
CASSSQGARTEAFF
TGTGCCAGCAGCTCACAGGGGGCACGGACTGAAGCTTTCTTT
>TRBV5-1|TRBJ2-3|few|-
CASSFGTSRTDTQYF
TGCGCCAGCAGCTTCGGGACTTCACGCACAGATACGCAGTATTTT
>TRBV2|TRBJ1-5|-|-
CASGAQPKGQPQHF
TGTGCCAGCGGAGCCCAACCTAAGGGGCAGCCCCAGCATTTT
>TRBV19|TRBJ2-2|-|-
CASRADPKRTGELFF
TGTGCCAGTAGAGCGGACCCCAAGAGGACCGGGGAGCTGTTTTTT
>TRBV2|TRBJ1-3|-|-
CASSDARLAGNTIYF
TGTGCCAGCAGTGATGCGAGACTAGCTGGAAACACCATATATTTT
>TRBV29-1|TRBJ1-2|-|-
CSVKTGGDFLF
TGCAGCGTCAAGACAGGAGGTGATTTCTTGTTC
>TRBV28|TRBJ2-1|-|TRBD1
CASRRPGTELINEQFF
TGTGCCAGCAGAAGACCCGGGACAGAGCTTATCAATGAGCAGTTCTTC
>TRBV28|TRBJ2-7|once|TRBD1
CASRGQVPSYEQYF
TGTGCCAGTCGAGGACAGGTTCCCTCCTACGAGCAGTACTTC
>TRBV28|TRBJ2-2|few|-
CASSLQPQRLALVSGELFF
TGTGCCAGCAGTTTACAACCGCAGCGGCTAGCTCTGGTGTCCGGGGAGCTGTTTTTT